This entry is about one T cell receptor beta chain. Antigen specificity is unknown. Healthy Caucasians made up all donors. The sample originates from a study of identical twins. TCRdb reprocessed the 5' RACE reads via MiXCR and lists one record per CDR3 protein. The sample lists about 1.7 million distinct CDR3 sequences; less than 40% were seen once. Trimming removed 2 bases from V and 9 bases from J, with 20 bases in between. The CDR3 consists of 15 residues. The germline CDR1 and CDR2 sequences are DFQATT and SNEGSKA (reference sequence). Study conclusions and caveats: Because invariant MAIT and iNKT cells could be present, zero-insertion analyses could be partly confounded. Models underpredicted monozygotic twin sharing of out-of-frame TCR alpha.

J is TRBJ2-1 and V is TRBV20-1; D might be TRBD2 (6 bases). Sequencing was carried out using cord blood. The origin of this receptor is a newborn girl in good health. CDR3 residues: CSARRDGIGTGEQFF. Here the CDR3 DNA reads TGCAGTGCTAGAAGGGATGGGATCGGGACTGGTGAGCAGTTCTTC.